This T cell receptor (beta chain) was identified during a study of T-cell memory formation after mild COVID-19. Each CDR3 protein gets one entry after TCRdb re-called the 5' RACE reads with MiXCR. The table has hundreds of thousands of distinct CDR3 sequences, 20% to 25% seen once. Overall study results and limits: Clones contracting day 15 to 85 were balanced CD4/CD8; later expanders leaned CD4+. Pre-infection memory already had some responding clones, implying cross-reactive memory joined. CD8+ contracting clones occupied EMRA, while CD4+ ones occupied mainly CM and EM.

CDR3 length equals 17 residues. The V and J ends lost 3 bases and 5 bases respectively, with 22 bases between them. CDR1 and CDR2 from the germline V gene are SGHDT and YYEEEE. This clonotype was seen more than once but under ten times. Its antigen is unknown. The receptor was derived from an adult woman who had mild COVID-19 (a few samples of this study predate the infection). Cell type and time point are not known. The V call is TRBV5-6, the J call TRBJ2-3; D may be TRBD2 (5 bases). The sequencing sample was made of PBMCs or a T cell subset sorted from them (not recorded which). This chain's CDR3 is CASSSPSGGPWEDTQYF. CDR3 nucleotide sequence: TGTGCCAGCAGCTCACCCTCTGGCGGGCCTTGGGAAGATACGCAGTATTTT.